The clone carrying this T cell receptor beta chain was counted a few times. What it binds is not known. This specimen comes from a study of regulatory T cells in long-lasting Graves disease. General study findings and limits: Persistent patients shared more public clonotypes (approximately 2,800) than new patients (just under 1,000).

The CDR3 has 18 amino acids. V lost 7 bases to trimming and J lost 0 bases, with 21 bases between them. The time point: persistent/refractory GD, antithyroid drugs over 5 years with positive TRAb. PBMC RNA was the source of the TCR library. Recruitment took place at an endocrinology department in Xi'an, China. Building the TCR beta libraries relied on iRepertoire HTBI primers, and CDR3 regions underwent Arm-PCR. TCRdb reprocessed the multiplex PCR reads via MiXCR and lists one record per CDR3 protein. The sample consists of 700,000 or so distinct CDR3 sequences, 25% to 35% of them appearing once. This TCR was sampled from a female donor with Graves disease. The sample in question was peripheral blood mononuclear cells (PBMCs), obtained when the disease was refractory, from a patient treated with antithyroid drugs. The chain employs TRBV12-3 or TRBV12-4 and TRBJ1-4; perhaps TRBD1 as D (5 bases). The CDR3 region is CASTLLLGGHATNEKLFF. DNA for the CDR3: TGTGCCAGCACCCTATTATTGGGGGGTCACGCAACTAATGAAAAACTGTTTTTT.